This T cell receptor (beta chain) comes out of a study of shared clonotypes between healthy human individuals. Study results and caveats: Clonotype sharing among donors likely depends on sequencing depth.

All donors were healthy HIV-negative adults lacking recent acute infections or vaccinations. Trimming removed 10 bases at V and 7 bases at J, with 19 bases between. The CDR3 consists of 13 residues. Germline CDR1 reads MDHEN; CDR2 reads SYDVKM. Measured with immunoSEQ multiplex PCR; TCRdb has only the in-frame clones, and not every one. The sample lists around 2.5 million clones, more than 85% occurring once. A note on this clone: What it recognizes is unknown.

The specimen sequenced was naive CD4+ T cells from PBMCs. The subset: CD45RA+ positively selected. The receptor's source is a man in his late teens or twenties in good health. Some clones in this sample may be carry-over from other donors' samples. V gene TRBV28 combines with J gene TRBJ1-2; D gene unclear. The CDR3 DNA sequence: TGTGCCACAGCTACACCCCCCGGTCGTGGCTACACCTTC. Translating it yields CATATPPGRGYTF.